Detailed here is one T cell receptor (beta chain). As yet, its antigen is unknown. This CDR3 comprises 15 residues. The germline gives CDR1 SNHLY, CDR2 FYNNEI. V dropped 4 bases and J dropped 3 bases, with 12 bases sitting between them. The sample originates from a study of cytomegalovirus exposure and HLA in healthy donors. Study observations and caveats: It was reportedly the case that the classifier diagnosed cytomegalovirus status with high specificity and sensitivity.

The PCR had 60 Vbeta and 13 Jbeta primers. Generated by immunoSEQ multiplex PCR, the TCRdb table keeps only in-frame clones and is missing some. This table holds about 130,000 clones, about 80% found once. The V and J genes are TRBV2 and TRBJ1-4; D is undetermined. This TCR came from a human donor in good health. Sample: PBMCs. CDR3 nucleotide sequence: TGTGCCAGCAGTGTCTGGGCAGGCCCTAATGAAAAACTGTTTTTT. Translating gives CASSVWAGPNEKLFF.